One T cell receptor (beta chain) is described in this entry. Its antigen is still unknown. Antigen-specific CD4+ T cells expanded by the ViraFEST assay with viral peptide pools were then sequenced. An approximately ten-day culture period preceded the isolation of CD4+ T cells. Each person got two doses of an mRNA SARS-CoV-2 vaccine, BNT162b2 or mRNA-1273. The entry originates in a study of vaccination effects on CD4 cells after COVID-19. About the research overall: Samples collected post-vaccine were obtained a median of 72 days after the second dose. The study, taken as a whole, reports: The study enrolled few convalescent patients and sampled no early post-infection timepoints.

Libraries were prepared by immunoSEQ multiplex PCR; TCRdb keeps only in-frame clonotypes and omits some of them. The top ten clones hold less than 2% of a sample with under 40,000 clones, approximately 84% of them seen once. The source was CD4+ T cells from PBMCs cultured with HCoV-NL63 spike peptides, collected after COVID-19 vaccination. The source of this sequence is a human donor who received a COVID-19 vaccine. Some clones in this sample may be carry-over from other donors' samples.

CDR3 bases: TGTGCCACCAGTGAGGCACCCACAGATACGCAGTATTTT. Residues: CATSEAPTDTQYF. The chain has TRBV24-1 and TRBJ2-3, with no clear D. Germline lookup yields CDR1 KGHDR and CDR2 SFDVKD. Trimming cost V 4 bases and J 2 bases, with 6 bases left between them. This CDR3 region has 13 residues.